This T cell receptor (beta chain) was sequenced during a study of T cell responses to AZD1222 COVID-19 vaccine. Study-level points and caveats: The sample set comprised mostly white British donors with more females, and clonal diversity was possibly underestimated. Baseline serostatus was positive in only six AZD1222 recipients. It was only after the peak T cell response that any repertoires were sampled. A rise in Spike-specific TCR breadth and depth followed two AZD1222 doses.

Repertoires were generated with immunoSEQ multiplex PCR, while TCRdb's copy carries only in-frame clones and drops some. The repertoire holds about 140,000 clones, about 90% seen once, with approximately 8% in the top ten. Turning to this clone: The antigen remains unidentified.

The clonotype originates from an adult who received the MenACWY meningococcal vaccine as a control. Sequenced material: peripheral blood, taken 28 days after the second dose of the MenACWY control vaccine.

CDR3 nucleotide sequence: TGTGCCAGCTCACCCGAGGTAAATCAGCCCCAGCATTTT. Translating gives CASSPEVNQPQHF. The chain joins TRBV18 to TRBJ1-5, with D uncertain. Germline CDR1 and CDR2: KGHSH and LQKENI. The CDR3 runs 13 residues. V was cut by 3 bases and J by 4 bases, with 7 bases left in between.